The 28 T cell receptor beta chains presented below share a single source sample, sequenced in a study of early T cells in non-severe SARS-CoV-2 infection. From the 5' RACE reads, TCRdb called clonotypes with MiXCR, one entry per CDR3 protein. The sample has roughly 56,000 distinct CDR3 sequences, over 12% seen once; the top ten hold 4.1%. Material: whole blood, obtained at baseline. These receptors were taken from an adult who was a healthcare worker with PCR-confirmed SARS-CoV-2 infection or an uninfected control (not recorded which).

V is TRBV7-9 and J is TRBJ2-1, with 10 bases identical to TRBD2. The CDR3 runs to 15 residues. V was clipped by 1 base and J by 6 bases; unmatched bases: 3. Germline values: CDR1 SEHNR, CDR2 FQNEAQ (reference sequence). The CDR3 region is CASSLDASGSNEQFF. CDR3 nucleotide sequence: TGTGCCAGCAGCTTAGATGCTAGCGGGAGCAATGAGCAGTTCTTC.

This chain links TRBV20-1 with TRBJ2-1; D might be TRBD2 (5 bases). This CDR3 region has 14 residues. Germline V gene data show CDR1 as DFQATT and CDR2 as SNEGSKA (reference sequence). V gave up 3 bases and J gave up 0 bases, with 9 bases separating them. The CDR3 loop reads CSASERRSYNEQFF. The CDR3, as DNA: TGCAGTGCTAGCGAGCGGCGCTCCTACAATGAGCAGTTCTTC.

This clonotype was observed a few times. The rearrangement links TRBV7-9 to TRBJ1-2, with TRBD1 as a possible D gene (6 bases). V lost 2 bases to trimming and J lost 8 bases, with 15 bases between them. The CDR3 loop spans 14 amino acids. CDR1 and CDR2 (germline): SEHNR, FQNEAQ (reference sequence). This chain's CDR3 is CASSLNPPGAGYTF. The CDR3 bases are TGTGCCAGCAGCTTAAATCCACCAGGGGCCGGCTACACCTTC.

There are many counts of this clonotype. The V gene is TRBV28, the J gene TRBJ2-7; possibly TRBD1 or TRBD2 for D (5 bases each). The CDR3 runs 15 residues. Germline CDR1 MDHEN, CDR2 SYDVKM. V gave up 4 bases and J gave up 0 bases, with 13 bases separating them. The CDR3 DNA reads as TGTGCCAGCAGTTCCGGGGCGTCAGGCTCCTACGAGCAGTACTTC. Protein sequence: CASSSGASGSYEQYF.

The V gene is TRBV5-1, the J gene TRBJ2-2; 7 nucleotides align to TRBD2. Germline V gene sequence: CDR1 SGHRS, CDR2 YFSETQ. J lost 2 bases, V lost 1 base, and 5 bases had no gene match. The CDR3 has 16 amino acids. In DNA form, the CDR3 reads TGCGCCAGCAGCTTGAGTAGCGGGTTTAACACCGGGGAGCTGTTTTTT. Protein sequence: CASSLSSGFNTGELFF.

The CDR3 nucleotides read TGTGCCAGCAGCTTGGAGGACGGGGGGCGAGGATCACCCCTCCACTTT. This translates into CASSLEDGGRGSPLHF. This chain links TRBV5-5 with TRBJ1-6; tentatively, D is TRBD1 (6 bases). This CDR3 has 16 residues. Germline CDR1 and CDR2: SGHKS and YYEKEE (reference sequence). Trimming removed 0 bases from V and 10 bases from J, with 17 bases in between.

The CDR3 reads CASSQGGRRGYPSTDTQYF. CDR3 nucleotides: TGTGCCAGCAGCCAAGGTGGACGGCGGGGGTACCCTAGCACAGATACGCAGTATTTT. The J gene is TRBJ2-3, the V gene TRBV14, with 7 bases lining up with TRBD2. V shed 1 base and J 0 bases; nucleotides not matched to a gene: 13. Germline CDR1 and CDR2: SGHDN and FVKESK. The CDR3 sequence is 19 residues long.

The chain uses TRBV9 and TRBJ1-2, with TRBD1 identical over 8 bases. This CDR3 has 14 amino acids. CDR1 is SGDLS and CDR2 is YYNGEE in the germline V gene. J was trimmed by 9 bases and V by 0 bases; bases with no gene match: 7. The chain's CDR3 is CASSVGQGALSYTF. CDR3 coding DNA: TGTGCCAGCAGCGTAGGCCAGGGGGCGCTTAGCTACACCTTC.

This clonotype has at least ten counts. The V gene is TRBV3-1, the J gene TRBJ2-3, with D hard to call. Germline values: CDR1 LGHDT, CDR2 YNNKEL (reference sequence). V was shortened by 2 bases and J by 7 bases, with 10 bases between the two germline ends. The CDR3 totals 13 residues. DNA of the CDR3: TGTGCCAGCAGCCAATCATTATCGAATACGCAGTATTTT. Its protein is CASSQSLSNTQYF.

This chain connects TRBV27 to TRBJ1-2, with D perhaps matching TRBD1 (5 bases). Germline CDR1 is MNHEY and CDR2 is SMNVEV (reference sequence). V shed 4 bases and J shed 2 bases, with 11 bases lying between them. The CDR3 is 14 residues long. The CDR3 is CASSSWDGNYGYTF. CDR3 coding DNA: TGTGCCAGCAGTTCCTGGGACGGAAACTATGGCTACACCTTC.

This clonotype was seen repeatedly, ten times or more. The V gene is TRBV13, the J gene TRBJ2-7; D is ambiguous. This CDR3 spans 13 amino acids. Germline CDR1 reads PRHDT; CDR2 reads FYEKMQ (reference sequence). Trimming took 0 bases from V and 2 from J, leaving 5 bases between them. CDR3 DNA sequence: TGTGCCAGCAGCTTAGGACAGACCTACGAGCAGTACTTC. Residues: CASSLGQTYEQYF.

This clonotype appeared a few times. V usage is TRBV2 and J usage is TRBJ2-3, with D possibly being TRBD1 (5 bases). V was trimmed by 4 bases and J by 3 bases, leaving 14 bases between them. The length of the CDR3 is 15 residues. The germline CDR1 and CDR2 sequences are SNHLY and FYNNEI. This CDR3 is CASSGWGRETDTQYF. The CDR3 region has the DNA TGTGCCAGCAGTGGATGGGGCAGGGAAACAGATACGCAGTATTTT.

This clonotype has a handful of counts. CDR3 DNA sequence: TGTGCCAGCAGCCAAGAACCGGGACAGGCTTTGAATGGCTATGGCTACACCTTC. It is translated as CASSQEPGQALNGYGYTF. The chain recombines TRBV4-2 with TRBJ1-2; TRBD1 agrees at 8 bases. The CDR3 loop spans 18 amino acids. The J segment lost 4 bases and the V segment lost 0 bases, leaving 13 bases of the junction unmatched. Germline V CDR1 and CDR2: LGHNA, YNFKEQ.

This chain joins TRBV10-3 and TRBJ1-4, with D hard to call. Looked up from germline, CDR1 is ENHRY and CDR2 is SYGVKD. The CDR3 sequence is 16 residues long. V shed 0 bases and J shed 6 bases, with 14 bases lying between them. The CDR3 protein is CAISESTGPLDEKLFF. The CDR3 DNA is TGTGCCATCAGTGAGTCTACCGGACCCTTGGATGAAAAACTGTTTTTT.

This clonotype has a count of ten or more. The chain is built from TRBV6-5 and TRBJ2-1; D ambiguous. The germline gives CDR1 MNHEY, CDR2 SVGAGI. V lost 2 bases and J lost 0, with 8 bases in between. The CDR3 consists of 15 residues. CDR3: CASSYEVTSYNEQFF. The CDR3 bases are TGTGCCAGCAGTTACGAGGTGACCTCCTACAATGAGCAGTTCTTC.

This clonotype was recorded a few times. The rearrangement uses TRBV7-2 and TRBJ2-1; TRBD2 might be the D (6 bases). The germline V gene has CDR1 SGHTA and CDR2 FQGNSA. The CDR3 is made up of 15 amino acids. V was trimmed by 5 bases and J by 1 base, leaving 12 bases between them. The CDR3 reads CASSPRGTSYNEQFF. CDR3 DNA: TGTGCCAGCAGCCCCCGGGGGACTTCCTACAATGAGCAGTTCTTC.

This clonotype was seen at least ten times. V gene TRBV6-1 combines with J gene TRBJ2-7, with 9 positions matching TRBD2. Germline V gene lookup returns CDR1 MNHNS and CDR2 SASEGT. The CDR3 spans 18 residues. V trimming: 1 base; J trimming: 12 bases; junction bases outside the gene matches: 22. In DNA, the CDR3 is TGTGCCAGCAGTGAAGGTTTAAGTTCGGCGGGGGGGGACCGTCTCCCGTACTTC. The encoded protein is CASSEGLSSAGGDRLPYF.

This clonotype was counted a few times. CDR3 protein: CASSPGLAGYFGGTDTQYF. The CDR3 DNA is TGTGCCAGCTCACCGGGACTAGCGGGTTACTTTGGGGGCACAGATACGCAGTATTTT. This chain uses TRBV18 with TRBJ2-3; 12 bases are a match to TRBD2. V lost 3 bases and J lost 1; bases outside the gene matches: 11. CDR1 KGHSH and CDR2 LQKENI come from the germline V gene. CDR3 length: 19 amino acids.

The chain employs TRBV11-2 and TRBJ2-3; TRBD1 or TRBD2 may be the D gene (5 bases each). The V and J ends lost 0 bases and 2 bases respectively, with 12 bases between them. This CDR3 spans 16 amino acids. Germline assignment: CDR1 SGHAT and CDR2 FQNNGV. The CDR3 DNA reads TGTGCCAGCAGCTTAGATCTGGGACGCTTCACAGATACGCAGTATTTT. Translation: CASSLDLGRFTDTQYF.

This clonotype was observed a few times. The CDR3 region is CASSLDGRKDTQYF. The CDR3 bases are TGTGCCAGCAGCTTAGACGGGAGGAAGGATACGCAGTATTTT. This chain links TRBV7-8 with TRBJ2-3, with TRBD2 identical over 7 bases. Germline-derived CDR1 and CDR2 are SGHVS and FQNEAQ. J was trimmed by 6 bases and V by 1 base; bases with no gene match: 4. CDR3 length equals 14 residues.

The chain joins TRBV24-1 to TRBJ2-1, with D tentatively TRBD2 (5 bases). This CDR3 has 14 amino acids. V was pared by 4 bases and J by 8 bases, with 14 bases between. Germline loops: CDR1 KGHDR, CDR2 SFDVKD. The CDR3 here is CATSDPKASYEQFF. DNA of the CDR3: TGTGCCACCAGTGACCCGAAGGCTAGCTATGAGCAGTTCTTC.

This clonotype was detected only a few times. The V gene is TRBV3-1, the J gene TRBJ2-2; no clear D gene. V lost 0 bases and J lost 1, with 3 bases in between. CDR3 length: 14 residues. Per the germline V gene, CDR1 is LGHDT and CDR2 is YNNKEL (reference sequence). This CDR3 is CASSQDRNTGELFF. The DNA of the CDR3 is TGTGCCAGCAGCCAAGACAGGAACACCGGGGAGCTGTTTTTT.

V and J are TRBV28 and TRBJ2-7; 9 bases line up with TRBD2. CDR3 size: 12 residues. Germline CDR1 and CDR2: MDHEN and SYDVKM. J was trimmed by 3 bases and V by 7 bases; bases with no gene match: 1. CDR3 in amino acids: CASTSGDYEQYF. The CDR3 DNA reads TGTGCCAGCACTAGCGGGGACTACGAGCAGTACTTC.

This clonotype was observed a handful of times. The J gene is TRBJ2-3, the V gene TRBV20-1; D call uncertain. V lost 5 bases and J lost 0, with 6 bases in between. CDR1 is DFQATT, CDR2 SNEGSKA, per germline (reference sequence). The CDR3 runs 12 residues. The CDR3 coding sequence is TGCAGTGCTTACGTAAGCACAGATACGCAGTATTTT. As protein: CSAYVSTDTQYF.

The chain's CDR3 is CASSFGDFRTGEQFF. The CDR3 DNA follows: TGTGCCAGCAGTTTTGGGGACTTTCGGACCGGTGAGCAGTTCTTC. The genes are TRBV12-3 or TRBV12-4 and TRBJ2-1, with D possibly matching TRBD2 (6 bases). CDR3 length: 15 residues. Trimming stripped 3 bases from V and 9 bases from J, with 18 bases between.

This clonotype has a handful of counts. Germline is not matched at one junction end, which may reflect a read error. The chain has TRBV20-1 and TRBJ2-3; 9 bases are shared with TRBD2. The CDR3 extends over 13 amino acids. The germline V gene has CDR1 DFQATT and CDR2 SNEGSKA (reference sequence). This CDR3 is CGAATSGVDTQYF. DNA of the CDR3: TGCGGTGCTGCGACTAGCGGAGTAGATACGCAGTATTTT.

This clonotype occurred a few times. The chain uses TRBV4-1 and TRBJ2-3; TRBD2 matches 11 bases. The CDR3 contains 17 residues. Germline V gene sequence: CDR1 MGHRA, CDR2 YSYEKL. With 1 base clipped from V and 0 bases from J, the junction kept 3 bases outside the gene matches. The CDR3 coding sequence is TGCGCCAGCAGCCAAGCTTGGACTAGCGGGAGCACAGATACGCAGTATTTT. Translation: CASSQAWTSGSTDTQYF.

This clonotype appeared a few times. The chain employs TRBV4-1 and TRBJ2-5; D may correspond to TRBD1 or TRBD2 (6 bases each). Deletions cut 3 bases from V and 5 bases from J, with 10 bases between. This CDR3 region has 13 residues. Per the germline V gene, CDR1 is MGHRA and CDR2 is YSYEKL. The chain's CDR3 is CASSHWRGETQYF. The CDR3 bases are TGCGCCAGCAGCCATTGGAGGGGGGAGACCCAGTACTTC.